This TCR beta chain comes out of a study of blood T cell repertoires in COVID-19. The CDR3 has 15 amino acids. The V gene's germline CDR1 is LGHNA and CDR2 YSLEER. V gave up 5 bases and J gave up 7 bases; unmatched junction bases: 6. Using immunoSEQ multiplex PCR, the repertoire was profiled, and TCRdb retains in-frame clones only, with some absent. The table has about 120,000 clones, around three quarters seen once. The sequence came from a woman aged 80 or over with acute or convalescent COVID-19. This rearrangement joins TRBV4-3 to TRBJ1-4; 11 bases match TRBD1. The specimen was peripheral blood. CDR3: CASSSRDRGTEKLFF. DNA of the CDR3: TGCGCCAGCAGCTCGAGGGACAGGGGGACTGAAAAACTGTTTTTT.